This entry lists 24 T cell receptor beta chains sequenced from one sample in a study of Ad26.COV2.S vaccination and SARS-CoV-2 variants. Repertoires were generated with immunoSEQ multiplex PCR, while TCRdb's copy carries only in-frame clones and drops some. The sample includes approximately 250,000 clones, around 88% of them seen just once. The treatment: around 19 received Ad26.COV2.S at low or high dose, single or two shots; about 5 received placebo; per-sample allocation not given. Each sample was drawn 63 days after the first injection (of vaccine or placebo). Sequenced material: peripheral blood, taken in a trial of Ad26.COV2.S vaccine versus placebo. The receptors were sampled from a person aged 18-60 years who received the Ad26.COV2.S COVID-19 vaccine or a placebo.

This CDR3 is CASSQGLAGDYNEQFF. The CDR3 DNA is TGTGCCAGCAGCCAGGGACTAGCGGGAGACTACAATGAGCAGTTCTTC. V gene TRBV4-2 combines with J gene TRBJ2-1; 14 bases fit TRBD2. Germline-derived CDR1 and CDR2 are LGHNA and YNFKEQ. V was clipped by 3 bases and J by 3 bases; unmatched bases: 1. This CDR3 region has 16 residues.

This chain uses TRBV6-5 with TRBJ2-1; D may be TRBD1 or TRBD2 (5 bases each). Trimming removed 5 bases at V and 10 bases at J, with 12 bases between. This CDR3 region has 12 residues. Germline V gives CDR1 MNHEY, CDR2 SVGAGI. The CDR3 DNA reads as TGTGCCAGCAGTCCCTACGGGACCGAGCAGTTCTTC. It translates to CASSPYGTEQFF.

The rearrangement joins TRBV6-5 to TRBJ2-5; D might be TRBD1 (5 bases). V lost 0 bases, J lost 1 base, and 6 bases lay in between. Germline CDR1 reads MNHEY; CDR2 reads SVGAGI. This CDR3 comprises 14 residues. For the CDR3, the DNA is TGTGCCAGCAGTTACTCTCAGGGCCAAGAGACCCAGTACTTC. Its translation is CASSYSQGQETQYF.

This chain uses TRBV3-1 (or the pseudogene TRBV3-2) with TRBJ2-1, with D hard to call. The CDR3 consists of 11 residues. V dropped 1 base and J dropped 6 bases, with 1 base sitting between them. Germline V gene data show CDR1 as LGHDT and CDR2 as YNNKEL (reference sequence). CDR3 coding DNA: TGTGCCAGCAGCCAAGGCAATGAGCAGTTCTTC. Protein product: CASSQGNEQFF.

This clone was counted a single time. The J gene is TRBJ2-7, the V gene TRBV6-5; unclear D gene. This CDR3 spans 12 amino acids. The germline V gene has CDR1 MNHEY and CDR2 SVGAGI. Trimming cost V 8 bases and J 4 bases, with 12 bases left between them. The CDR3: CASSGRDYEQYF. CDR3 in DNA: TGTGCCAGCTCCGGTCGAGATTACGAGCAGTACTTC.

The genes are TRBV2 and TRBJ1-5; no reliable D call. The CDR3 loop spans 12 amino acids. Between the trimmed V and J ends, which lost 6 bases and 6 bases, there was a span of 9 bases. The germline CDR1 and CDR2 sequences are SNHLY and FYNNEI. The CDR3 region is CASRHEGQPQHF. The CDR3 DNA reads TGTGCCAGCAGACATGAGGGTCAGCCCCAGCATTTT.

In its sample, this clone was seen once. The J gene is TRBJ1-6, the V gene TRBV5-1; D call uncertain. V lost 1 base, J lost 8 bases, and 10 bases lay in between. The CDR3 runs 14 residues. Germline V gives CDR1 SGHRS, CDR2 YFSETQ. DNA for the CDR3: TGCGCCAGCAGCTTGTCGAATGCGGATTCACCCCTCCACTTT. This gives the protein CASSLSNADSPLHF.

The CDR3 is CSQGSSTSSYNEQFF. CDR3 DNA: TGCAGCCAAGGGTCTAGCACGAGCTCCTACAATGAGCAGTTCTTC. The chain is built from TRBV29-1 and TRBJ2-1, with a possible D match to TRBD2 (5 bases). Trimming pared 8 bases from V and 0 bases from J, leaving 17 bases between. The CDR3 has 15 amino acids. Germline CDR1 SQVTM, CDR2 ANQGSEA.

V and J are TRBV12-5 and TRBJ1-1, with 7 bases identical to TRBD1. Trimming removed 0 bases from V and 3 bases from J; junction bases left unmatched: 4. Germline V gene lookup returns CDR1 LGHNT and CDR2 FRNRAP. This CDR3 has 15 amino acids. CDR3: CASGLVVTGDTEAFF. The DNA of the CDR3 is TGTGCTAGTGGTTTGGTAGTTACAGGGGACACTGAAGCTTTCTTT.

The chain's CDR3 is CASSLLAGPIGFF. Written as DNA, the CDR3 is TGTGCCAGCAGCTTACTAGCGGGCCCAATAGGGTTCTTC. This sequence joins TRBV7-2 and TRBJ2-1; TRBD2 matches 8 bases. Germline loops: CDR1 SGHTA, CDR2 FQGNSA. The CDR3 contains 13 residues. Trimming at V came to 2 bases and at J to 15 bases, leaving 9 bases not matched to a gene.

The gene calls are TRBV9 and TRBJ2-1; D unclear. Germline lookup yields CDR1 SGDLS and CDR2 YYNGEE. The CDR3 sequence is 12 residues long. Trimming stripped 4 bases from V and 10 bases from J, with 12 bases between. As DNA, the CDR3 is TGTGCCAGCAGCTCGTTATCTGGAGAGCAGTTCTTC. As protein: CASSSLSGEQFF.

V is TRBV18 and J is TRBJ1-1; 11 bases are shared with TRBD1. Trimming at V came to 4 bases and at J to 4 bases, leaving 8 bases not matched to a gene. This CDR3 has 16 residues. Germline loops: CDR1 KGHSH, CDR2 LQKENI. The CDR3 region has the DNA TGTGCCAGCTCACTAAAGACAGGGACAGGGGGCACTGAAGCTTTCTTT. This sequence encodes CASSLKTGTGGTEAFF.

This chain connects TRBV7-3 to TRBJ2-7; 10 positions agree with TRBD1. The J segment lost 1 base and the V segment lost 4 bases, leaving 4 bases of the junction unmatched. Germline CDR1 SGHTA, CDR2 FQGTGA. The CDR3 spans 15 residues. The CDR3 is CASSYKDRGSYEQYV. The CDR3 DNA is TGTGCCAGCAGCTATAAGGACAGGGGGTCCTACGAGCAGTACGTC.

V usage is TRBV5-1 and J usage is TRBJ2-1, with 7 bases aligning to TRBD1. J was trimmed by 6 bases and V by 4 bases; bases with no gene match: 13. Germline V gene sequence: CDR1 SGHRS, CDR2 YFSETQ. The CDR3 sequence is 16 residues long. CDR3 region: CASSKQPNRGSNEQFF. The CDR3 nucleotides are TGCGCCAGCAGCAAGCAACCAAACAGGGGTTCCAATGAGCAGTTCTTC.

There are a few counts of this clone. The V gene is TRBV27, the J gene TRBJ1-5; TRBD1 might be the D (5 bases). The ends were cut back, 5 bases at V and 0 bases at J, with 11 bases in the middle. The CDR3 contains 15 residues. The germline gives CDR1 MNHEY, CDR2 SMNVEV (reference sequence). CDR3 amino acids: CASSTGLDSNQPQHF. The CDR3 DNA follows: TGTGCCAGCAGTACAGGCTTAGATAGCAATCAGCCCCAGCATTTT.

The chain combines TRBV12-3 or TRBV12-4 with TRBJ2-2; tentative D call: TRBD2 (6 bases). Trimming left V 7 bases short and J 6 bases short, with 12 bases between. The CDR3 totals 13 residues. This CDR3 reads CASIWGGAGELFF. Written as DNA, the CDR3 is TGTGCCAGCATATGGGGCGGGGCCGGGGAGCTGTTTTTT.

The rearrangement joins TRBV9 to TRBJ1-4; D is uncertain. CDR1 SGDLS and CDR2 YYNGEE come from the germline V gene. Trimming left V 1 base short and J 4 bases short, with 14 bases between. The CDR3 is made up of 16 amino acids. CDR3 coding DNA: TGTGCCAGCAGCGTACGCGACCGGGCTTATAATGAAAAACTGTTTTTT. Translating gives CASSVRDRAYNEKLFF.

This rearrangement joins TRBV5-6 to TRBJ2-2; D perhaps matches TRBD1 (6 bases). The germline gives CDR1 SGHDT, CDR2 YYEEEE. The CDR3 length is 14 residues. V was shortened by 2 bases and J by 7 bases, with 12 bases between the two germline ends. CDR3 nucleotide sequence: TGTGCCAGCAGCTTAGGGGGTATGGTCGGGGAGCTGTTTTTT. This encodes CASSLGGMVGELFF.

This clone was observed a few times. This sequence joins TRBV7-2 and TRBJ2-3; 7 bases are shared with TRBD2. The ends lost 2 bases at V and 4 bases at J; junction bases unmatched: 9. The CDR3 is made up of 16 amino acids. Germline V gene data show CDR1 as SGHTA and CDR2 as FQGNSA. The DNA of the CDR3 is TGTGCCAGCAGCTTAAGTACGGGGAGGGCCCCAGATACGCAGTATTTT. It encodes CASSLSTGRAPDTQYF.

The chain has TRBV6-5 and TRBJ2-7, with TRBD2 matching over 8 bases. J gave up 0 bases and V 6 bases, and 4 bases lay outside the gene matches. The germline V gene encodes CDR1 MNHEY and CDR2 SVGAGI. The CDR3 contains 14 residues. The CDR3 region is CASRSSGASYEQYF. The CDR3 coding sequence is TGTGCCAGCAGGAGTAGCGGGGCCTCCTACGAGCAGTACTTC.

The J gene is TRBJ2-7, the V gene TRBV19, with a possible D match to TRBD1 (6 bases). V gave up 6 bases and J gave up 6 bases, with 6 bases separating them. The CDR3 has 10 amino acids. Germline CDR1 is LNHDA and CDR2 is SQIVND (reference sequence). The CDR3 here is CASSRGEQYF. CDR3 nucleotide sequence: TGTGCCAGTAGCAGGGGCGAGCAGTACTTC.

The chain has TRBV5-4 and TRBJ1-6; TRBD1 is a possible D gene (6 bases). Trimming pared 2 bases from V and 4 bases from J, leaving 7 bases between. The CDR3 length is 14 residues. Germline assignment: CDR1 SGHNT and CDR2 YYREEE (reference sequence). The CDR3: CASSLGQYNSPLHF. The CDR3 nucleotides are TGTGCCAGCAGCTTAGGACAGTATAATTCACCCCTCCACTTT.

The V gene is TRBV24-1, the J gene TRBJ2-2; D is unresolved. The CDR3 is made up of 13 amino acids. CDR1 is KGHDR, CDR2 SFDVKD, per germline. V lost 7 bases and J lost 4, with 9 bases in between. The CDR3 protein is CATSFGSTGELFF. DNA of the CDR3: TGTGCCACCAGCTTCGGGTCCACCGGGGAGCTGTTTTTT.

This clone was seen only a few times. The chain joins TRBV6-2 or TRBV6-3 to TRBJ2-1; unclear D gene. Germline loops: CDR1 MNHEY, CDR2 SVGEGT. This CDR3 region has 15 residues. Trimming pared 4 bases from V and 0 bases from J, leaving 10 bases between. DNA for the CDR3: TGTGCCAGCAGTTTATACAGCCCCTCCTACAATGAGCAGTTCTTC. It codes for CASSLYSPSYNEQFF.